Presented here are 29 T cell receptor beta chains from one specimen sequenced in a study of cytomegalovirus exposure and HLA in healthy donors. The study ran its PCR with 60 Vbeta and 13 Jbeta primers. Produced via immunoSEQ multiplex PCR; TCRdb's table is partial and in-frame only. Of approximately 140,000 clones detected, almost 85% appear once; the ten largest clones hold under 2%. The specimen sequenced was PBMCs. All receptors come from a woman aged 40 to 50 in good health and CMV-seronegative.

This chain links TRBV5-1 with TRBJ2-3; 7 bases fit TRBD1. The CDR3 has 14 amino acids. J lost 5 bases, V lost 4 bases, and 7 bases had no gene match. The germline V gene encodes CDR1 SGHRS and CDR2 YFSETQ. CDR3 loop: CASSHGQAGDTQYF. CDR3 nucleotide sequence: TGCGCCAGCAGCCATGGACAGGCAGGAGATACGCAGTATTTT.

This sequence joins TRBV28 and TRBJ1-1; TRBD1 aligns across 10 bases. Germline trimming cut 2 bases from V and 10 bases from J; bases unmatched to any gene: 4. The germline V gene encodes CDR1 MDHEN and CDR2 SYDVKM. The CDR3 extends over 13 amino acids. CDR3 in DNA: TGTGCCAGCAGTTTAAGTGGGACAGGGGTAGCTTTCTTT. Translated, it gives CASSLSGTGVAFF.

The chain is built from TRBV30 and TRBJ1-2, with D maybe TRBD1 (6 bases). Deletions cut 0 bases from V and 7 bases from J, with 18 bases between. The CDR3 has 15 residues. Germline CDR1 GTSNPN, CDR2 SVGIG (reference sequence). The DNA for the CDR3 is TGTGCCTGGAGTGTAGGCGCCAGGGGTTATGGTGGCTACACCTTC. This gives the protein CAWSVGARGYGGYTF.

This clone occurred a few times. V is TRBV19 and J is TRBJ2-3, with 8 nucleotides matching TRBD2. Germline-derived CDR1 and CDR2 are LNHDA and SQIVND (reference sequence). Trimming took 3 bases from V and 2 from J; bases not matched to a gene: 19. The CDR3 loop spans 20 amino acids. CDR3 sequence: CASSIRPAYGRAVSTDTQYF. For the CDR3, the DNA is TGTGCCAGTAGTATTCGTCCGGCATACGGGAGGGCCGTTTCCACAGATACGCAGTATTTT.

This chain uses TRBV10-2 with TRBJ1-6; no clear D gene. This CDR3 comprises 11 residues. The V end was cut by 8 bases, the J end by 7 bases, with 6 bases between. Germline values: CDR1 WSHSY, CDR2 SAAADI. The CDR3 region is CASGGNSPLHF. Here the CDR3 DNA reads TGCGCCAGCGGAGGCAATTCACCCCTCCACTTT.

The chain links TRBV28 to TRBJ2-7, with D unclear. V dropped 8 bases and J dropped 5 bases, with 13 bases sitting between them. This CDR3 region has 12 residues. From germline, CDR1 is MDHEN and CDR2 SYDVKM. The CDR3 DNA sequence: TGTGCCAGCGCGTGGGCGCTGAACGAGCAGTACTTC. This sequence encodes CASAWALNEQYF. Full variable domain (remainder filled in from reference TRBV28 and TRBJ2-7): DVKVTQSSRYLVKRTGEKVFLECVQDMDHENMFWYRQDPGLGLRLIYFSYDVKMKEKGDIPEGYSVSREKKERFSLILESASTNQTSMYLCASAWALNEQYFGPGTRLTVT.

V usage is TRBV7-8 and J usage is TRBJ1-3, with D possibly matching TRBD1 (5 bases). The germline CDR1 and CDR2 sequences are SGHVS and FQNEAQ. There are 18 residues in the CDR3. Trimming shortened V by 2 bases and J by 1 base, and 18 bases separated the two germline ends. The CDR3 spells CASSLPLLREGSGNTIYF. For the CDR3, the DNA is TGTGCCAGCAGCTTACCCCTACTGCGGGAGGGGTCTGGAAACACCATATATTTT.

This clone was observed a few times. This chain joins TRBV6-6 and TRBJ1-5, with D perhaps matching TRBD1 (6 bases). The CDR3 is 15 amino acids. CDR1 is MNHNY and CDR2 is SVGAGI in the germline V gene (reference sequence). The V end was cut by 2 bases, the J end by 0 bases, with 8 bases between. The CDR3 spells CASSYGGASNQPQHF. The CDR3 bases are TGTGCCAGCAGTTACGGGGGGGCTAGCAATCAGCCCCAGCATTTT.

The CDR3 DNA reads TGTGCCAGCAGCTTAATAGCGGGCACAGATACGCAGTATTTT. It encodes CASSLIAGTDTQYF. The chain couples TRBV7-3 to TRBJ2-3; tentatively, D is TRBD2 (6 bases). This CDR3 contains 14 residues. The V gene's germline CDR1 is SGHTA and CDR2 FQGTGA. V lost 1 base and J 1 base, leaving 6 bases between the germline ends.

This clone was found once. V usage is TRBV28 and J usage is TRBJ1-2; 9 nucleotides align to TRBD1. CDR3 length: 17 amino acids. Germline trimming cut 4 bases from V and 8 bases from J; bases unmatched to any gene: 17. Germline V lookup: CDR1 MDHEN, CDR2 SYDVKM. The CDR3 here is CASSSTGTGLGGRGYTF. For the CDR3, the DNA is TGTGCCAGCAGTTCAACCGGGACAGGGCTCGGAGGTCGAGGCTACACCTTC.

This CDR3 reads CASSLNRGDQPQHF. CDR3 coding DNA: TGTGCCAGCAGTCTCAACAGGGGTGACCAGCCCCAGCATTTT. The chain links TRBV27 to TRBJ1-5, with 7 bases identical to TRBD1. There are 14 residues in the CDR3. V shed 5 bases and J 7 bases; nucleotides not matched to a gene: 8. Germline CDR1 reads MNHEY; CDR2 reads SMNVEV (reference sequence).

The J gene is TRBJ1-2, the V gene TRBV28; 9 nucleotides align to TRBD1. V gave up 7 bases and J gave up 4 bases; unmatched junction bases: 7. Germline assignment: CDR1 MDHEN and CDR2 SYDVKM. The CDR3 is made up of 14 amino acids. In nucleotides, the CDR3 is TGTGCCAGCACGGACAGGGGCAGTTCCTATGGCTACACCTTC. It is translated as CASTDRGSSYGYTF.

The V call is TRBV7-7, the J call TRBJ2-1, with D perhaps TRBD1 (6 bases). Germline V CDR1 and CDR2: SSHAT, FNYEAQ (reference sequence). Trimming stripped 1 base from V and 0 bases from J, with 10 bases between. This CDR3 has 16 amino acids. DNA of the CDR3: TGTGCCAGCAGCTTAGACAGGACAGCCTCCTACAATGAGCAGTTCTTC. This translates into CASSLDRTASYNEQFF.

The gene calls are TRBV2 and TRBJ2-2; 11 bases are shared with TRBD2. This CDR3 is 15 amino acids long. V shed 9 bases and J 3 bases; nucleotides not matched to a gene: 6. Germline CDR1 reads SNHLY; CDR2 reads FYNNEI. CDR3 region: CARSTSGSYTGELFF. The DNA for the CDR3 is TGTGCCAGATCAACTAGCGGGAGTTACACCGGGGAGCTGTTTTTT.

The chain is built from TRBV10-3 and TRBJ2-7; 7 bases map to TRBD1. Germline V lookup: CDR1 ENHRY, CDR2 SYGVKD. The CDR3 loop spans 13 amino acids. Germline trimming cut 2 bases from V and 3 bases from J; bases unmatched to any gene: 1. CDR3 amino acids: CAISERQGYEQYF. The CDR3 DNA follows: TGTGCCATCAGTGAGCGACAGGGCTACGAGCAGTACTTC.

This clone was detected a few times. The chain couples TRBV11-2 to TRBJ2-7; TRBD2 matches at 7 bases. V trimming: 7 bases; J trimming: 4 bases; junction bases outside the gene matches: 10. The CDR3 has 14 residues. CDR1 SGHAT and CDR2 FQNNGV come from the germline V gene. In DNA, the CDR3 is TGTGCCAGCACTCGACAGCAGGGAGGGTACGAGCAGTACTTC. Protein: CASTRQQGGYEQYF.

This sequence joins TRBV19 and TRBJ1-2; no definite D call. Trimming removed 5 bases from V and 2 bases from J, with 6 bases in between. Germline V gene lookup returns CDR1 LNHDA and CDR2 SQIVND (reference sequence). The CDR3 contains 12 residues. For the CDR3, the DNA is TGTGCCAGTAGTCCCCGGAACTATGGCTACACCTTC. As protein: CASSPRNYGYTF.

V gene TRBV28 combines with J gene TRBJ2-5; the D gene is possibly TRBD1 (5 bases). This CDR3 spans 17 amino acids. The germline V gene has CDR1 MDHEN and CDR2 SYDVKM. V dropped 4 bases and J dropped 5 bases, with 23 bases sitting between them. The CDR3 nucleotides are TGTGCCAGCAGTTCCCTTCCTTATGCAGGGTCAGGGGAGACCCAGTACTTC. Its protein product is CASSSLPYAGSGETQYF.

The rearrangement joins TRBV4-1 to TRBJ2-2, with D possibly being TRBD1 (6 bases). Germline V lookup: CDR1 MGHRA, CDR2 YSYEKL. V lost 4 bases, J lost 7 bases, and 22 bases lay in between. The CDR3 runs 17 residues. The CDR3 loop is CASSPPRGAGSGGELFF. The CDR3 region has the DNA TGCGCCAGCAGCCCCCCCAGGGGCGCGGGTTCGGGCGGGGAGCTGTTTTTT.

Remarks on this clone: Different DNA sequences within this sample yield the same CDR3. The V call is TRBV28, the J call TRBJ1-2; 7 nucleotides align to TRBD1. The trim removed 7 bases at V and 8 bases at J, leaving 13 bases unmatched. CDR3 length equals 14 residues. The germline V gene encodes CDR1 MDHEN and CDR2 SYDVKM. This CDR3 reads CASIEQGGTYGYTF. The CDR3 bases are TGTGCCAGCATCGAGCAGGGGGGCACCTACGGCTACACCTTC.

With regard to this clone: One junction end disagrees with the germline gene, perhaps due to a read error. The chain recombines TRBV7-9 with TRBJ1-1; 8 bases agree with TRBD1. The CDR3 contains 15 residues. Germline V gives CDR1 SEHNR, CDR2 FQNEAQ (reference sequence). CDR3 DNA sequence: TGTTCCAGCAGCCCGTGGACAGGGATGAACACTGAAGCTTTCTTT. Translated, it gives CSSSPWTGMNTEAFF.

In DNA form, the CDR3 reads TGTGCCAGGGGTCCCGGGACTAGGCACAATGAGCAGTTCTTC. This encodes CARGPGTRHNEQFF. The chain combines TRBV7-9 with TRBJ2-1; 8 bases are shared with TRBD2. The CDR3 is 14 residues long. The germline V gene has CDR1 SEHNR and CDR2 FQNEAQ (reference sequence). Trimming cost V 9 bases and J 5 bases; bases outside gene matches: 9.

This rearrangement joins TRBV27 to TRBJ1-1; no clear D gene. Germline V gene sequence: CDR1 MNHEY, CDR2 SMNVEV (reference sequence). This CDR3 comprises 13 residues. V was shortened by 3 bases and J by 1 base, with 6 bases between the two germline ends. The CDR3 DNA reads as TGTGCCAGCAGTTTGACACGGAACACTGAAGCTTTCTTT. Protein product: CASSLTRNTEAFF.

The chain couples TRBV18 to TRBJ1-3, with 9 nucleotides matching TRBD1. Losses at the gene ends were 2 bases for V and 7 bases for J; bases not matched to a gene: 3. From germline, CDR1 is KGHSH and CDR2 LQKENI. The CDR3 is 14 residues long. This CDR3 is CASSPNGQGNTIYF. The CDR3 coding sequence is TGTGCCAGCTCACCAAACGGACAGGGGAACACCATATATTTT. Full variable domain (outside the CDR3, taken from reference TRBV18 and TRBJ1-3): NAGVMQNPRHLVRRRGQEARLRCSPMKGHSHVYWYRQLPEEGLKFMVYLQKENIIDESGMPKERFSAEFPKEGPSILRIQQVVRGDSAAYFCASSPNGQGNTIYFGEGSWLTVV.

V is TRBV11-2 and J is TRBJ1-2, with TRBD1 identical over 7 bases. The germline gives CDR1 SGHAT, CDR2 FQNNGV. After removal of 1 base from V and 8 bases from J, the junction contained 13 bases not matched to a gene. This CDR3 is 16 amino acids long. This CDR3 reads CASSLGQGLFGWGYTF. As DNA, the CDR3 is TGTGCCAGCAGCTTAGGACAGGGTTTATTCGGTTGGGGCTACACCTTC.

The chain links TRBV11-2 to TRBJ1-4; a possible D gene is TRBD1 (5 bases). CDR1 is SGHAT, CDR2 FQNNGV, per germline. The CDR3 totals 15 residues. Trimming left V 1 base short and J 7 bases short, with 13 bases between. The chain's CDR3 is CASSLGPRQGEKLFF. CDR3 coding DNA: TGTGCCAGCAGCTTAGGACCCCGGCAGGGTGAAAAACTGTTTTTT.

The V and J genes are TRBV28 and TRBJ2-1; the match to TRBD2 covers 8 bases. V gave up 3 bases and J gave up 7 bases; unmatched junction bases: 8. Germline-derived CDR1 and CDR2 are MDHEN and SYDVKM. This CDR3 has 15 residues. This CDR3 reads CASSLGGLVNNEQFF. For the CDR3, the DNA is TGTGCCAGCAGTTTGGGGGGACTAGTCAATAATGAGCAGTTCTTC.

The chain links TRBV6-5 to TRBJ1-4; D gene uncertain. V lost 10 bases to trimming and J lost 3 bases, with 18 bases between them. There are 15 residues in the CDR3. Germline CDR1 reads MNHEY; CDR2 reads SVGAGI. The CDR3 reads CATARLRASNEKLFF. For the CDR3, the DNA is TGTGCCACAGCCCGCCTGAGGGCCTCTAATGAAAAACTGTTTTTT.

CDR3 protein: CASSPSPGRNQPQHF. CDR3 nucleotides: TGCGCCAGCAGCCCTTCCCCTGGGCGCAATCAGCCCCAGCATTTT. V is TRBV5-1 and J is TRBJ1-5; D is undetermined. Germline CDR1 is SGHRS and CDR2 is YFSETQ. V dropped 4 bases and J dropped 2 bases, with 13 bases sitting between them. The CDR3 contains 15 residues.